These 29 T cell receptor beta chains came from one sample sequenced in a study of cytomegalovirus exposure and HLA in healthy donors. PCR involved 60 Vbeta and 13 Jbeta primers. Generated by immunoSEQ multiplex PCR, the TCRdb table keeps only in-frame clones and is missing some. The sample yields 50,000 or so clones, of which the top ten take up approximately 6.8%. Sample: PBMCs. These receptors originate from a woman between 40 and 50 years old in good health and CMV-seronegative.

This chain links TRBV27 with TRBJ1-5, with 7 bases identical to TRBD1. The V gene's germline CDR1 is MNHEY and CDR2 SMNVEV (reference sequence). This CDR3 is built from 14 residues. Losses at the gene ends were 9 bases for V and 0 bases for J; bases not matched to a gene: 5. CDR3 sequence (DNA): TGTGCCAGAGGGACAGACTATAGCAATCAGCCCCAGCATTTT. Translation: CARGTDYSNQPQHF.

CDR3 amino acids: CASSVGQGVETQYF. The CDR3 DNA reads as TGTGCCAGCAGCGTTGGACAAGGGGTGGAGACCCAGTACTTC. The chain is built from TRBV9 and TRBJ2-5; TRBD1 is a possible D gene (5 bases). Between the trimmed V and J ends, which lost 2 bases and 5 bases, there was a span of 13 bases. The CDR3 is made up of 14 amino acids. Per the germline V gene, CDR1 is SGDLS and CDR2 is YYNGEE.

This sequence joins TRBV5-1 and TRBJ2-5, with 11 bases fitting TRBD2. CDR3 length: 16 amino acids. With 0 bases clipped from V and 2 bases from J, the junction kept 3 bases outside the gene matches. The germline V gene encodes CDR1 SGHRS and CDR2 YFSETQ. The CDR3 reads CASSLAIAGGQETQYF. As DNA, the CDR3 is TGCGCCAGCAGCTTGGCCATAGCGGGAGGGCAAGAGACCCAGTACTTC.

CDR3 protein: CATSRDLIGEGLARGYEQYF. CDR3 bases: TGTGCCACCAGCAGAGATCTGATTGGGGAAGGACTAGCCCGCGGATACGAGCAGTACTTC. The chain is built from TRBV15 and TRBJ2-7; 8 nucleotides line up with TRBD2. CDR1 and CDR2 (germline): LNHNV, YYDKDF (reference sequence). The trim removed 0 bases at V and 4 bases at J, leaving 20 bases unmatched. There are 20 residues in the CDR3.

V usage is TRBV19 and J usage is TRBJ1-2; D possibly corresponds to TRBD1 (6 bases). CDR3 length: 15 residues. Germline V gives CDR1 LNHDA, CDR2 SQIVND (reference sequence). The CDR3 DNA follows: TGTCCCGGTCCAGGGGCATCGACCCCCCTCTATGGCTACACCTTC. Its protein product is CPGPGASTPLYGYTF.

V is TRBV18 and J is TRBJ2-1, with 7 bases that match TRBD1. With 2 bases clipped from V and 3 bases from J, the junction kept 10 bases outside the gene matches. There are 17 residues in the CDR3. CDR1 is KGHSH and CDR2 is LQKENI in the germline V gene. The CDR3 sequence is CASSPGGWQGDYNEQFF. For the CDR3, the DNA is TGTGCCAGCTCACCAGGTGGGTGGCAGGGGGACTACAATGAGCAGTTCTTC.

The rearrangement links TRBV19 to TRBJ1-5; TRBD1 is a possible D gene (5 bases). Germline assignment: CDR1 LNHDA and CDR2 SQIVND (reference sequence). The ends were cut back, 6 bases at V and 7 bases at J, with 16 bases in the middle. The length of the CDR3 is 14 residues. CDR3 sequence: CASRVAGGGQPQHF. The CDR3 DNA is TGTGCCAGTAGAGTGGCTGGGGGAGGGCAGCCCCAGCATTTT.

This chain uses TRBV2 with TRBJ1-2; unclear D gene. The germline V gene has CDR1 SNHLY and CDR2 FYNNEI. Trimming cost V 1 base and J 8 bases, with 17 bases left between them. The CDR3 contains 15 residues. The DNA for the CDR3 is TGTGCCAGCAGTGAAGGGTCGTATCCTCTCGAGGGCTACACCTTC. It yields the protein CASSEGSYPLEGYTF.

The rearrangement uses TRBV29-1 and TRBJ2-7; D is perhaps TRBD1 (5 bases). The germline CDR1 and CDR2 sequences are SQVTM and ANQGSEA. The CDR3 runs 12 residues. V was trimmed by 2 bases and J by 3 bases, leaving 8 bases between them. Written as DNA, the CDR3 is TGCAGCGTTGAAAGGGGCAGCTACGAGCAGTACTTC. Protein product: CSVERGSYEQYF.

The chain uses TRBV27 and TRBJ1-6; no definite D call. Germline CDR1 and CDR2: MNHEY and SMNVEV (reference sequence). Trimming took 5 bases from V and 5 from J, leaving 16 bases between them. The CDR3 extends over 16 amino acids. CDR3 sequence reads: CASSPRPVGNNSPLHF. CDR3 sequence (DNA): TGTGCCAGCAGTCCAAGGCCGGTCGGGAATAATTCACCCCTCCACTTT.

The chain joins TRBV10-3 to TRBJ2-7; no reliable D call. The CDR3 covers 14 residues. Germline V gene sequence: CDR1 ENHRY, CDR2 SYGVKD. The ends were cut back, 0 bases at V and 2 bases at J, with 8 bases in the middle. CDR3 in amino acids: CAISESHRTYEQYF. CDR3 DNA: TGTGCCATCAGTGAGTCGCACAGAACCTACGAGCAGTACTTC.

The chain uses TRBV11-2 and TRBJ1-1; 9 nucleotides match TRBD1. Unmatched junction bases numbered 5, after V lost 1 base and J lost 11 bases. Germline V lookup: CDR1 SGHAT, CDR2 FQNNGV. The CDR3 loop spans 13 amino acids. This chain's CDR3 is CASSLAGQGPAFF. CDR3 bases: TGTGCCAGCAGCTTAGCGGGACAGGGCCCGGCTTTCTTT. The full variable domain, its missing parts supplied by reference TRBV11-2 and TRBJ1-1, is EAGVAQSPRYKIIEKRQSVAFWCNPISGHATLYWYQQILGQGPKLLIQFQNNGVVDDSQLPKDRFSAERLKGVDSTLKIQPAKLEDSAVYLCASSLAGQGPAFFGQGTRLTVV.

The V gene is TRBV6-5, the J gene TRBJ1-5; 10 bases are shared with TRBD1. The germline CDR1 and CDR2 sequences are MNHEY and SVGAGI. The CDR3 runs to 15 residues. The V gene end was trimmed by 5 bases and the J gene end by 5 bases; junction bases not matched to a gene: 6. CDR3 in amino acids: CASSIRQGAHQPQHF. DNA of the CDR3: TGTGCCAGCAGTATAAGACAGGGGGCGCATCAGCCCCAGCATTTT.

The chain employs TRBV19 and TRBJ2-5, with D tentatively TRBD2 (7 bases). Trimming left V 6 bases short and J 4 bases short, with 15 bases between. This CDR3 contains 14 residues. Germline-derived CDR1 and CDR2 are LNHDA and SQIVND (reference sequence). Here the CDR3 DNA reads TGTGCCAGTAGCAAGCGAGGGGGGGGAGAGACCCAGTACTTC. This encodes CASSKRGGGETQYF.

The chain has TRBV10-2 and TRBJ1-6, with D possibly matching TRBD1 (6 bases). V was trimmed by 0 bases and J by 4 bases, leaving 10 bases between them. The CDR3 is 16 residues long. Germline-derived CDR1 and CDR2 are WSHSY and SAAADI. This CDR3 reads CASSESGQRYNSPLHF. CDR3 DNA: TGCGCCAGCAGTGAGTCCGGACAGAGGTATAATTCACCCCTCCACTTT.

V usage is TRBV7-9 and J usage is TRBJ1-2, with a weak D call TRBD1 (5 bases). The CDR3 is made up of 14 amino acids. The V gene lost 0 bases and the J gene lost 10 bases, with 15 bases spanning the gap. The germline CDR1 and CDR2 sequences are SEHNR and FQNEAQ (reference sequence). The CDR3 region has the DNA TGTGCCAGCAGCTTAGCGACGGCAGGGATAACCTACACCTTC. Its translation: CASSLATAGITYTF. Full variable domain (missing parts from reference TRBV7-9 and TRBJ1-2): DTGVSQNPRHKITKRGQNVTFRCDPISEHNRLYWYRQTLGQGPEFLTYFQNEAQLEKSRLLSDRFSAERPKGSFSTLEIQRTEQGDSAMYLCASSLATAGITYTFGSGTRLTVV.

This chain joins TRBV5-1 and TRBJ2-3; D is possibly TRBD1 (5 bases). The CDR3 length is 12 residues. Trimming cost V 4 bases and J 5 bases, with 8 bases left between them. Germline lookup yields CDR1 SGHRS and CDR2 YFSETQ. The CDR3 DNA follows: TGCGCCAGCAGCCGAACAGGAGATACGCAGTATTTT. Protein product: CASSRTGDTQYF.

The chain links TRBV6-5 to TRBJ2-3; 7 bases are shared with TRBD2. The germline V gene has CDR1 MNHEY and CDR2 SVGAGI. V shed 3 bases, J shed 4 bases, and the junction held 10 bases outside the gene matches. This CDR3 comprises 16 residues. The DNA of the CDR3 is TGTGCCAGCAGTTATGGGGCGGGAGCTCGCTCAGATACGCAGTATTTT. As protein: CASSYGAGARSDTQYF.

The chain uses TRBV7-6 and TRBJ1-2; tentatively, D is TRBD1 (6 bases). V gave up 1 base and J gave up 7 bases, with 13 bases separating them. The V gene's germline CDR1 is SGHVS and CDR2 FNYEAQ. The CDR3 is 14 amino acids. The CDR3 region is CASSLDVTGLGYTF. CDR3 coding DNA: TGTGCCAGCAGCTTAGACGTCACAGGGCTTGGCTACACCTTC.

The gene calls are TRBV6-1 and TRBJ2-7, with D perhaps TRBD2 (6 bases). The germline V gene encodes CDR1 MNHNS and CDR2 SASEGT. Trimming took off 4 bases at V and 2 bases at J, with 15 bases between the two ends. This CDR3 is built from 15 residues. The CDR3 DNA follows: TGTGCCAGCAGTGGAGGGACTCCGAAGGCCTACGAGCAGTACTTC. Protein: CASSGGTPKAYEQYF.

V and J are TRBV19 and TRBJ1-1; possible D gene TRBD1, 6 bases. CDR3 length equals 13 residues. Trimming removed 5 bases from V and 4 bases from J, with 11 bases in between. The germline V gene encodes CDR1 LNHDA and CDR2 SQIVND (reference sequence). In DNA form, the CDR3 reads TGTGCCAGTAGTTTGACAGGCGGCACTGAAGCTTTCTTT. Translation: CASSLTGGTEAFF. Looking up the rest from reference TRBV19 and TRBJ1-1 gives the full variable domain: DGGITQSPKYLFRKEGQNVTLSCEQNLNHDAMYWYRQDPGQGLRLIYYSQIVNDFQKGDIAEGYSVSREKKESFPLTVTSAQKNPTAFYLCASSLTGGTEAFFGQGTRLTVV.

The chain carries TRBV7-2 and TRBJ2-7, with TRBD2 as a possible D gene (5 bases). Trimming shortened V by 4 bases and J by 2 bases, and 12 bases separated the two germline ends. This CDR3 region has 14 residues. Germline assignment: CDR1 SGHTA and CDR2 FQGNSA. The CDR3 here is CASSSTMKAYEQYF. CDR3 DNA sequence: TGTGCCAGCAGCTCGACTATGAAAGCCTACGAGCAGTACTTC.

This chain uses TRBV9 with TRBJ2-2; TRBD2 matches 7 bases. Trimming removed 10 bases from V and 6 bases from J; junction bases left unmatched: 9. The CDR3 runs to 13 residues. From germline, CDR1 is SGDLS and CDR2 YYNGEE. The chain's CDR3 is CAGSTSTAGELFF. The CDR3 DNA is TGTGCCGGGTCGACTAGCACGGCCGGGGAGCTGTTTTTT.

V gene TRBV30 combines with J gene TRBJ1-3, with a tentative D call TRBD1 (5 bases). The ends were cut back, 2 bases at V and 2 bases at J, with 13 bases in the middle. The CDR3 covers 15 residues. Germline CDR1 GTSNPN, CDR2 SVGIG (reference sequence). In nucleotides, the CDR3 is TGTGCCTGGAGTACAGGATTTGGGGCTGGAAACACCATATATTTT. Encoded protein: CAWSTGFGAGNTIYF.

The chain recombines TRBV5-1 with TRBJ1-1; a possible D gene is TRBD1 (6 bases). V was trimmed by 0 bases and J by 6 bases, leaving 12 bases between them. CDR3 size: 14 residues. Germline assignment: CDR1 SGHRS and CDR2 YFSETQ. The CDR3 DNA reads TGCGCCAGCAGCTTGGAAGGGGGGAGGGCTGAAGCTTTCTTT. This translates into CASSLEGGRAEAFF.

The chain carries TRBV9 and TRBJ2-3; 13 nucleotides match TRBD2. CDR3 length: 17 residues. Germline assignment: CDR1 SGDLS and CDR2 YYNGEE. The V gene end was trimmed by 0 bases and the J gene end by 5 bases; junction bases not matched to a gene: 6. The CDR3 is CASSVALAGGPGDTQYF. The CDR3 DNA reads TGTGCCAGCAGCGTAGCACTAGCGGGGGGGCCCGGAGATACGCAGTATTTT.

V is TRBV2 and J is TRBJ1-1; possible D gene TRBD1, 6 bases. CDR1 and CDR2 (germline): SNHLY, FYNNEI. V was shortened by 3 bases and J by 5 bases, with 13 bases between the two germline ends. The CDR3 extends over 14 amino acids. The CDR3 reads CASSDPAGATEAFF. The CDR3 coding sequence is TGTGCCAGCAGTGACCCAGCGGGGGCAACTGAAGCTTTCTTT. The full variable domain, with the rest looked up from reference TRBV2 and TRBJ1-1, is EPEVTQTPSHQVTQMGQEVILRCVPISNHLYFYWYRQILGQKVEFLVSFYNNEISEKSEIFDDQFSVERPDGSNFTLKIRSTKLEDSAMYFCASSDPAGATEAFFGQGTRLTVV.

The chain employs TRBV6-5 and TRBJ1-1; tentatively, D is TRBD1 (6 bases). The CDR3 is 15 residues long. Germline V gene data show CDR1 as MNHEY and CDR2 as SVGAGI. Trimming shortened V by 0 bases and J by 1 base, and 9 bases separated the two germline ends. The CDR3 reads CASSYSGQRNTEAFF. The DNA for the CDR3 is TGTGCCAGCAGTTACTCTGGACAGAGGAACACTGAAGCTTTCTTT.

The chain uses TRBV7-7 and TRBJ2-2; TRBD1 is a possible D gene (5 bases). V was shortened by 5 bases and J by 8 bases, with 9 bases between the two germline ends. CDR1 and CDR2 from the germline V gene are SSHAT and FNYEAQ (reference sequence). The CDR3 is made up of 12 amino acids. The CDR3 sequence: CASSPRTGELFF. CDR3 DNA: TGTGCCAGCAGCCCCCGGACAGGGGAGCTGTTTTTT.